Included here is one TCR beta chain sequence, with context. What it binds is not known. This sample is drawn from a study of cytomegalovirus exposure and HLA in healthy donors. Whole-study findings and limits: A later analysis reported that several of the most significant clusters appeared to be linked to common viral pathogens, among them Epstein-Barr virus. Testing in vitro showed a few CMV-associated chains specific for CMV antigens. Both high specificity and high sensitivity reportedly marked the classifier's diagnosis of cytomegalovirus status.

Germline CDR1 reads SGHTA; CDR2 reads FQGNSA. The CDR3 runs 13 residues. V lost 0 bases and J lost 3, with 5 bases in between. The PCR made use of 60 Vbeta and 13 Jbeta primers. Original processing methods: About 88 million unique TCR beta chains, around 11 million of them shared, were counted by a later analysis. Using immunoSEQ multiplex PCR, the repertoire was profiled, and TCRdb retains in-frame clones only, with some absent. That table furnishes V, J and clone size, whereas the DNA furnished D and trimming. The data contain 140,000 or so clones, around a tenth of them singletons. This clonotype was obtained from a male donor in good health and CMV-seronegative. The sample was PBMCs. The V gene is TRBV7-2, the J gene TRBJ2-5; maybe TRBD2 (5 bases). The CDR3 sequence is CASSLAREETQYF. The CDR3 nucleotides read TGTGCCAGCAGCTTAGCGAGGGAAGAGACCCAGTACTTC.